This T cell receptor beta chain was identified during a study of blood T cells in healthy people across ages. General study points: Among T cells, TCR beta diversity per million cells dropped roughly linearly as age rose. More naive CD4+ cells and higher diversity marked long-lived donors relative to aged donors.

Germline CDR1 reads SGHRS; CDR2 reads YFSETQ. The J segment lost 3 bases and the V segment lost 4 bases, leaving 8 bases of the junction unmatched. The CDR3 runs to 16 residues. The use of a sample-barcoded 5' primer and a J-beta primer mix characterized a second PCR of about 7 to 12 cycles. CDR3-containing paired-end reads numbering at least 2.5 million came from each sample. TCRdb called the 5' RACE reads again in MiXCR, with one record for every CDR3 protein. The data hold hundreds of thousands of distinct CDR3 sequences, with around 68% observed a single time. As to this clonotype: Its antigen is not identified.

Each sample yielded at least 6.5 million isolated PBMCs. The chain uses TRBV5-1 and TRBJ2-3; TRBD2 aligns across 10 bases. The specimen was blood. The clonotype was recovered from a man in his thirties or forties in good health. The CDR3 region has the DNA TGCGCCAGCAGCGACACTAGCGGGGCTTTTACAGATACGCAGTATTTT. Translating it yields CASSDTSGAFTDTQYF.